The 29 T cell receptor beta chains below come from one sample, sequenced in a study of blood T cell repertoires in COVID-19. Profiled with immunoSEQ multiplex PCR; TCRdb holds only in-frame clones, not every one. The table has approximately 300,000 clones, 87% seen once. The specimen sequenced was peripheral blood. These receptor sequences come from a woman aged 50 to 60 who had recovered from COVID-19.

This clone appeared a few times. This sequence joins TRBV27 and TRBJ1-4; 7 nucleotides align to TRBD1. The CDR3 covers 14 residues. CDR1 is MNHEY, CDR2 SMNVEV, per germline (reference sequence). Trimming cost V 2 bases and J 10 bases; bases outside gene matches: 7. CDR3 bases: TGTGCCAGCAGTTTAGTCAGGGGGTTTGGAAAACTGTTTTTT. Protein: CASSLVRGFGKLFF. The variable domain in full, completed from reference TRBV27 and TRBJ1-4, reads EAQVTQNPRYLITVTGKKLTVTCSQNMNHEYMSWYRQDPGLGLRQIYYSMNVEVTDKGDVPEGYKVSRKEKRNFPLILESPSPNQTSLYFCASSLVRGFGKLFFGSGTQLSVL.

V usage is TRBV25-1 and J usage is TRBJ1-6, with D tentatively TRBD1 (5 bases). The CDR3 has 14 amino acids. Per the germline V gene, CDR1 is MGHDK and CDR2 is SYGVNS. V lost 7 bases to trimming and J lost 2 bases, with 9 bases between them. DNA of the CDR3: TGTGCCAGCACTCGGGGGACCTATAATTCACCCCTCCACTTT. Its protein product is CASTRGTYNSPLHF.

The V and J genes are TRBV4-3 and TRBJ2-7, with D possibly TRBD2 on 6 matching bases. Germline V gene lookup returns CDR1 LGHNA and CDR2 YSLEER. V lost 1 base, J lost 4 bases, and 11 bases lay in between. CDR3 length equals 14 residues. The CDR3 region has the DNA TGCGCCAGCAGCCAAGGGCCGGGGGAATACGAGCAGTACTTC. It codes for CASSQGPGEYEQYF.

This rearrangement joins TRBV3-1 (or the pseudogene TRBV3-2) to TRBJ1-2; D gene unclear. The length of the CDR3 is 16 residues. Germline lookup yields CDR1 LGHDT and CDR2 YNNKEL (reference sequence). The V end lost 4 bases, the J end lost 6 bases, and 21 bases lay between the germline ends. Written as DNA, the CDR3 is TGTGCCAGCAGCCCCCGAGGATCGGGGTTGCGGGATGGCTACACCTTC. Its translation is CASSPRGSGLRDGYTF.

This sequence joins TRBV5-4 and TRBJ1-2; D unresolved. The CDR3 runs to 13 residues. The germline V and J ends were trimmed by 1 base and 4 bases, with 8 bases remaining between them. From germline, CDR1 is SGHNT and CDR2 YYREEE (reference sequence). CDR3 sequence: CASSLSQIYGYTF. CDR3 nucleotides: TGTGCCAGCAGCTTGTCACAGATCTATGGCTACACCTTC.

This clone was counted only a few times. This chain joins TRBV2 and TRBJ1-4; possible D gene TRBD1, 5 bases. CDR1 SNHLY and CDR2 FYNNEI come from the germline V gene. The CDR3 length is 14 residues. Trimming removed 6 bases at V and 5 bases at J, with 13 bases between. The CDR3 here is CASSNMGGNEKLFF. The DNA of the CDR3 is TGTGCCAGCAGCAATATGGGGGGGAATGAAAAACTGTTTTTT.

The chain links TRBV20-1 to TRBJ2-7; 15 bases are a match to TRBD2. The CDR3 is made up of 15 amino acids. The germline V gene has CDR1 DFQATT and CDR2 SNEGSKA (reference sequence). V lost 3 bases and J lost 5; bases outside the gene matches: 5. CDR3 sequence reads: CSASRTSGRGDEQYF. DNA of the CDR3: TGCAGTGCTAGTAGGACTAGCGGGAGGGGTGACGAGCAGTACTTC.

CDR3 amino acids: CAWSVTRATDTQYF. In DNA, the CDR3 is TGTGCCTGGAGTGTGACTAGAGCCACAGATACGCAGTATTTT. The chain joins TRBV30 to TRBJ2-3; perhaps TRBD2 as D (6 bases). Deletions cut 0 bases from V and 2 bases from J, with 9 bases between. This CDR3 region has 14 residues. From germline, CDR1 is GTSNPN and CDR2 SVGIG (reference sequence).

The chain links TRBV4-2 to TRBJ1-5; no definite D call. The germline CDR1 and CDR2 sequences are LGHNA and YNFKEQ. The CDR3 extends over 15 amino acids. The V and J ends lost 2 bases and 2 bases respectively, with 10 bases between them. CDR3 amino acids: CASSQSGNGNQPQHF. CDR3 DNA sequence: TGTGCCAGCAGCCAATCCGGGAATGGCAATCAGCCCCAGCATTTT.

This rearrangement joins TRBV6-5 to TRBJ2-4; D is unresolved. Germline V lookup: CDR1 MNHEY, CDR2 SVGAGI. The CDR3 totals 14 residues. Trimming took 0 bases from V and 5 from J, leaving 8 bases between them. CDR3 nucleotides: TGTGCCAGCAGTTACTCGATATTAGAAAACATTCAGTACTTC. It codes for CASSYSILENIQYF.

The V and J genes are TRBV7-2 and TRBJ2-7, with D tentatively TRBD1 (5 bases). The CDR3 has 14 amino acids. Germline assignment: CDR1 SGHTA and CDR2 FQGNSA. V was cut by 4 bases and J by 5 bases, with 15 bases left in between. The CDR3: CASSSQGTFDEQYF. CDR3 sequence (DNA): TGTGCCAGCAGCTCCCAGGGTACTTTCGACGAGCAGTACTTC. The full variable domain, its missing parts supplied by reference TRBV7-2 and TRBJ2-7, is GAGVSQSPSNKVTEKGKDVELRCDPISGHTALYWYRQSLGQGLEFLIYFQGNSAPDKSGLPSDRFSAERTGGSVSTLTIQRTQQEDSAVYLCASSSQGTFDEQYFGPGTRLTVT.

This clone showed up just once. Here the CDR3 DNA reads TGTGCCAGTAGCACAGGGTTTTCCATCACAGATACGCAGTATTTT. Translating it yields CASSTGFSITDTQYF. The genes are TRBV19 and TRBJ2-3; D possibly corresponds to TRBD1 (6 bases). V shed 6 bases and J shed 2 bases, with 15 bases lying between them. Germline values: CDR1 LNHDA, CDR2 SQIVND (reference sequence). This CDR3 is built from 15 residues.

The CDR3 region has the DNA TGTGCCAGCAGCAGGGGTTCCTATAATTCACCCCTCCACTTT. Amino acid sequence: CASSRGSYNSPLHF. This sequence joins TRBV14 and TRBJ1-6; maybe TRBD1 (5 bases). Trimming took 5 bases from V and 1 from J, leaving 6 bases between them. This CDR3 has 14 residues. The germline CDR1 and CDR2 sequences are SGHDN and FVKESK.

The chain carries TRBV29-1 and TRBJ1-4; TRBD1 matches at 9 bases. CDR1 is SQVTM, CDR2 ANQGSEA, per germline. The junction had 24 bases not matched to a gene; V was cut back by 7 bases and J by 0 bases. This CDR3 region has 21 residues. The CDR3 region has the DNA TGCAGCGAGACGTCGGGACAGGGAATGGGCGCTGACATTGCAACTAATGAAAAACTGTTTTTT. Translated: CSETSGQGMGADIATNEKLFF.

This clone was seen only a few times. The same CDR3 is also encoded by other DNA sequences in this sample. This chain joins TRBV19 and TRBJ2-3, with D unclear. With 3 bases removed from V and 1 base from J, the gap between germline ends came to 5 bases. The CDR3 runs 13 residues. Germline V gives CDR1 LNHDA, CDR2 SQIVND (reference sequence). In DNA form, the CDR3 reads TGTGCCAGTAGTATTCAGGGCACAGATACGCAGTATTTT. Translating gives CASSIQGTDTQYF.

Regarding this clone: The junction differs from germline at one of its ends, possibly a read error. V usage is TRBV7-2 and J usage is TRBJ2-1; 8 bases fit TRBD2. Germline CDR1 reads SGHTA; CDR2 reads FQGNSA. The CDR3 is made up of 15 amino acids. The CDR3 loop reads CASRLGSGAYNEQFF. CDR3 nucleotides: TGTGCCAGCAGGTTAGGTAGCGGGGCATACAATGAGCAGTTCTTC.

This clone was seen a handful of times. CDR3 in DNA: TGTGCCAGCAGCTTGGAGACAGGGCCCTCCTACGAGCAGTACTTC. Its protein is CASSLETGPSYEQYF. The chain combines TRBV7-8 with TRBJ2-7, with 7 positions matching TRBD1. CDR1 SGHVS and CDR2 FQNEAQ come from the germline V gene. The V gene end was trimmed by 3 bases and the J gene end by 0 bases; junction bases not matched to a gene: 5. This CDR3 spans 15 amino acids.

The rearrangement uses TRBV14 and TRBJ2-4, with a possible D match to TRBD2 (6 bases). The CDR3 consists of 16 residues. The germline V gene encodes CDR1 SGHDN and CDR2 FVKESK. The V gene lost 1 base and the J gene lost 0 bases, with 10 bases spanning the gap. The CDR3 reads CASSQGGGVAKNIQYF. In DNA, the CDR3 is TGTGCCAGCAGCCAAGGTGGCGGGGTAGCCAAAAACATTCAGTACTTC.

The V gene is TRBV28, the J gene TRBJ1-6; 8 bases fit TRBD1. The V gene's germline CDR1 is MDHEN and CDR2 SYDVKM. With V trimmed by 4 bases and J by 7 bases, 3 bases remained unmatched. CDR3 length: 14 residues. The CDR3 bases are TGTGCCAGCAGTTGGACAGGGAAAAATTCACCCCTCCACTTT. Its protein product is CASSWTGKNSPLHF.

The rearrangement links TRBV4-2 to TRBJ1-1; TRBD1 matches 7 bases. V dropped 1 base and J dropped 2; count of bases not matched to a gene: 4. Germline V gene lookup returns CDR1 LGHNA and CDR2 YNFKEQ. The CDR3 covers 15 residues. The CDR3, as DNA: TGTGCCAGCAGCCAAGGCGACAGGGAAAACACTGAAGCTTTCTTT. Its protein is CASSQGDRENTEAFF.

Only a few counts were recorded for this clone. The chain is built from TRBV12-5 and TRBJ1-1; tentatively, D is TRBD1 (6 bases). Germline V gene lookup returns CDR1 LGHNT and CDR2 FRNRAP. This CDR3 spans 13 amino acids. V dropped 2 bases and J dropped 3 bases, with 7 bases sitting between them. The CDR3 sequence: CASGLTGYTEAFF. The CDR3 nucleotides read TGTGCTAGTGGTTTGACAGGGTACACTGAAGCTTTCTTT.

The chain uses TRBV28 and TRBJ2-7; D perhaps matches TRBD1 (6 bases). This CDR3 spans 17 amino acids. V gave up 6 bases and J gave up 0 bases, with 21 bases separating them. Looked up from germline, CDR1 is MDHEN and CDR2 is SYDVKM. The CDR3 DNA reads as TGTGCCAGCAGCTACACAAACAGGGCACGGAGCTCCTACGAGCAGTACTTC. Translating gives CASSYTNRARSSYEQYF.

This clone was observed a few times. The chain is built from TRBV19 and TRBJ2-7; 8 bases agree with TRBD2. Germline trimming cut 3 bases from V and 4 bases from J; bases unmatched to any gene: 8. The CDR3 length is 15 residues. The germline gives CDR1 LNHDA, CDR2 SQIVND (reference sequence). CDR3 residues: CASSIRGGAQYEQYF. CDR3 in DNA: TGTGCCAGTAGTATCCGGGGGGGAGCTCAGTACGAGCAGTACTTC.

J is TRBJ2-6 and V is TRBV7-2, with TRBD2 matching over 14 bases. Germline assignment: CDR1 SGHTA and CDR2 FQGNSA. The CDR3 runs 19 residues. V lost 4 bases and J lost 0; bases outside the gene matches: 5. The CDR3 protein is CASSYGTSGGGSGANVLTF. CDR3 nucleotide sequence: TGTGCCAGCAGCTATGGGACTAGCGGGGGTGGCTCTGGGGCCAACGTCCTGACTTTC.

This chain connects TRBV28 to TRBJ1-1; D call uncertain. The CDR3 is 12 residues long. V shed 2 bases and J shed 11 bases, with 12 bases lying between them. Per the germline V gene, CDR1 is MDHEN and CDR2 is SYDVKM. This CDR3 reads CASSLMAGRAFF. The CDR3 region has the DNA TGTGCCAGCAGTTTAATGGCCGGGAGGGCTTTCTTT.

The rearrangement links TRBV5-1 to TRBJ1-1, with TRBD1 matching over 7 bases. After removal of 4 bases from V and 6 bases from J, the junction contained 9 bases not matched to a gene. The CDR3 extends over 14 amino acids. Germline assignment: CDR1 SGHRS and CDR2 YFSETQ. CDR3 sequence (DNA): TGCGCCAGCAGCCCCCTACAGGGGAATGCTGAAGCTTTCTTT. Its protein is CASSPLQGNAEAFF.

The V gene is TRBV30, the J gene TRBJ2-5; D perhaps matches TRBD2 (6 bases). Trimming stripped 2 bases from V and 5 bases from J, with 18 bases between. CDR1 and CDR2 (germline): GTSNPN, SVGIG (reference sequence). This CDR3 spans 15 amino acids. The CDR3 region has the DNA TGTGCCTGGAGTTCTCCCGGGGGAGCTGGGGAGACCCAGTACTTC. It is translated as CAWSSPGGAGETQYF.

The V and J genes are TRBV7-8 and TRBJ2-5, with 7 bases that match TRBD2. This CDR3 region has 15 residues. V dropped 2 bases and J dropped 3; count of bases not matched to a gene: 6. The V gene's germline CDR1 is SGHVS and CDR2 FQNEAQ. The CDR3, as DNA: TGTGCCAGCAGCTTAATTGGTGGGGGGGAAGAGACCCAGTACTTC. It encodes CASSLIGGGEETQYF. The full variable domain, in which reference TRBV7-8 and TRBJ2-5 provide the parts outside the CDR3, is GAGVSQSPRYKVAKRGQDVALRCDPISGHVSLFWYQQALGQGPEFLTYFQNEAQLDKSGLPSDRFFAERPEGSVSTLKIQRTQQEDSAVYLCASSLIGGGEETQYFGPGTRLLVL.

The chain has TRBV28 and TRBJ1-1; D might be TRBD1 (6 bases). Trimming cost V 3 bases and J 8 bases, with 13 bases left between them. The CDR3 covers 13 residues. Looked up from germline, CDR1 is MDHEN and CDR2 is SYDVKM. CDR3 amino acids: CASSFSAGTEAFF. In DNA, the CDR3 is TGTGCCAGCAGTTTTTCGGCAGGGACAGAAGCTTTCTTT.